This T cell receptor (beta chain) was captured by sequencing in a study of T-cell memory formation after mild COVID-19 (dated by TCRdb to the early 2020s). With regard to the full study: Most TCR sequence clusters were specific to one of the two donors. Two young, previously healthy adult volunteers made up the cohort, one male and one female. In two donors, T-cell clones that expanded and contracted after mild COVID-19 were tracked by sequencing TCRalpha and TCRbeta repertoires over time. Overall results and qualifications from the work: Contracting CD4+ clones were located mainly in the CM and EM memory subsets, whereas CD8+ clones were found to be enriched in EMRA. SARS-CoV-2 specificity was not confirmed for the second-wave clones peaking on day 37. The detection of some responding clones in pre-infection memory suggests that pre-existing cross-reactive memory T cells joined the SARS-CoV-2 response. From day 15 to 85, contracting clones showed balanced CD4/CD8 phenotypes, whereas a second wave of clones that expanded from day 15 to 37 leaned towards CD4+. Only a couple of mild cases were covered by the study, and larger cohorts that include severe cases with pre-infection samples were considered necessary.

PBMCs were isolated by Ficoll-Paque density gradient centrifugation. Instrument used: Illumina NovaSeq 6000. TCRalpha and TCRbeta cDNA libraries were built by 5'RACE with constant-segment primers, adding sample barcodes and unique molecular identifiers. RNA was extracted from every sample with Trizol reagent. Library amplification was performed in two PCR steps, and a second sample barcode and Illumina TruSeq adapters were introduced in the second step. Libraries were sequenced on an Illumina NovaSeq with 2 x 150 bp paired-end reads. The original pipeline was this. With migec v1.2.7, reads were demultiplexed and then collapsed into UMI-guided consensus sequences. Using mixcr v2.1.11, UMI consensuses were aligned to TRA and TRB V and J templates and then assembled into clonotypes. A clonotype was counted as expanded or contracted only if both edgeR and NoisET called the change significant, with noise models trained on biological replicates. For edgeR calls, the cutoffs were a false discovery rate-adjusted p below 0.01 and a log2 fold-change threshold of 1. PCA with hierarchical clustering of max-normalized trajectories of the 1000 most abundant clonotypes was used as exploratory dynamics analysis. Separately sequenced CD4+ and CD8+ repertoires were used to assign the CD4 or CD8 phenotype of responding clones. TCRdb redid the processing of the public reads, applying fastp at Q25 and MiXCR, and retained in-frame beta chains. When rows share a CDR3 protein, they turn into one entry using the most common DNA and genes. The V and J calls here are based on TCRdb, not the publication. A total of roughly 450,000 distinct CDR3 sequences appear in this sample, 15% to 20% of them only once. Of the sample, about 12% falls within the top ten clones.

Of note for this clonotype: There is no known antigen for this receptor. Sequence at one end of the junction differs from germline and may be a read error.

This sequence originates from an adult woman who had mild COVID-19 (a few samples of this study predate the infection). The sample titles of this study are shuffled in the database, so cell type and time point are left out; the donor was told from shared clones. The material sequenced was PBMCs or a T cell subset sorted from them (not recorded which).

Read as DNA, the sequence is TGTGCCACCAGCTTAACGTCGGGGAGCACTGAAGCTTTCTTT. Its amino acids are CATSLTSGSTEAFF. The rearrangement joined TRBV7-3 to TRBJ1-1, with the D gene uncertain. Reading the germline V gene gives CDR1 SGHTA and CDR2 FQGTGA. Spanning cysteine to phenylalanine, the CDR3 consists of 14 amino acids. Here the CDR3 DNA is all that survives: 42 bases in frame from base 1.